This T cell receptor (beta chain) was found in a study of PD-L1 blockade in urothelial cancer. Turning to the study itself: Blood underwent analysis 3 weeks (second dose) and 6 weeks after treatment began. Blood samples had a median of approximately 150,000 T cells. General study findings and limits: Pretreatment TCR clonality in blood under the median foretold superior survival.

CDR3 length: 12 amino acids. V shed 2 bases and J shed 5 bases, with 6 bases lying between them. Germline V gene lookup returns CDR1 SEHNR and CDR2 FQNEAQ (reference sequence). Using immunoSEQ multiplex PCR, the repertoire was profiled, and TCRdb retains in-frame clones only, with some absent. The sample lists about 74,000 clones; under 90% were seen once. In the case of this clone: Its antigen is still unknown.

Each patient's cancer was a locally advanced or metastatic urothelial carcinoma. This TCR was recovered from a man aged 65 to 79 with urothelial cancer. The sequencing used PBMCs, collected around atezolizumab (anti-PD-L1) treatment. This sequence joins TRBV7-9 and TRBJ2-5; D remains unclear. CDR3 DNA sequence: TGTGCCAGCAGCTTATCCCTGGAGACCCAGTACTTC. Translating it yields CASSLSLETQYF. The complete variable domain, with remaining parts taken from reference TRBV7-9 and TRBJ2-5, reads DTGVSQNPRHKITKRGQNVTFRCDPISEHNRLYWYRQTLGQGPEFLTYFQNEAQLEKSRLLSDRFSAERPKGSFSTLEIQRTEQGDSAMYLCASSLSLETQYFGPGTRLLVL.